The 6 T cell receptor beta chains reported below all come from one sample, sequenced in a study of PD-1 blockade in classical Hodgkin lymphoma. Time point noted: cycle 4 day 1 (C4D1), after less than seven weeks of nivolumab. After autologous stem cell transplantation all patients relapsed, and prior brentuximab vedotin exposure differed between cohorts. The table came from immunoSEQ multiplex PCR; TCRdb's copy has only in-frame clones and leaves some out. Of approximately 65,000 clones in the sample, approximately 92% were seen once. Sequencing used peripheral blood mononuclear cells (PBMCs), obtained before the fourth cycle of nivolumab. The receptors derive from a human donor with classical Hodgkin lymphoma.

This clone was recorded only once. This sequence joins TRBV4-1 and TRBJ2-5; a possible D gene is TRBD2 (6 bases). Germline assignment: CDR1 MGHRA and CDR2 YSYEKL. Trimming cost V 0 bases and J 5 bases, with 19 bases left between them. This CDR3 region has 17 residues. The CDR3 sequence is CASSQDFGTGVRETQYF. DNA of the CDR3: TGCGCCAGCAGCCAAGACTTCGGGACGGGAGTACGGGAGACCCAGTACTTC.

The chain recombines TRBV7-6 with TRBJ2-1, with D perhaps TRBD1 (6 bases). Germline assignment: CDR1 SGHVS and CDR2 FNYEAQ. This CDR3 region has 19 residues. Trimming stripped 0 bases from V and 3 bases from J, with 21 bases between. CDR3 sequence: CASSLAPSLTGTNYNEQFF. CDR3 in DNA: TGTGCCAGCAGCTTAGCCCCTTCCCTGACAGGTACTAACTACAATGAGCAGTTCTTC.

The chain links TRBV11-2 to TRBJ2-1, with 9 bases fitting TRBD2. The CDR3 runs 18 residues. After removal of 2 bases from V and 1 base from J, the junction contained 9 bases not matched to a gene. Germline V gene data show CDR1 as SGHAT and CDR2 as FQNNGV. In nucleotides, the CDR3 is TGTGCCAGCAGCTTAAACGGGTTAGCGGGGGTATCCTACAATGAGCAGTTCTTC. It specifies CASSLNGLAGVSYNEQFF.

This chain uses TRBV7-9 with TRBJ2-5, with D possibly matching TRBD1 (6 bases). CDR3 size: 14 residues. V lost 6 bases and J lost 2, with 13 bases in between. Germline V lookup: CDR1 SEHNR, CDR2 FQNEAQ (reference sequence). CDR3 in DNA: TGTGCCAGCAGGGGGAAAGGACAGCAAGAGACCCAGTACTTC. This gives the protein CASRGKGQQETQYF.

V and J are TRBV11-3 and TRBJ2-1; D might be TRBD2 (6 bases). Trimming pared 6 bases from V and 5 bases from J, leaving 8 bases between. This CDR3 is built from 12 residues. CDR1 is SGHNT, CDR2 YENEEA, per germline. The CDR3 region is CASRGLDNEQFF. CDR3 in DNA: TGTGCCAGCAGGGGACTGGACAATGAGCAGTTCTTC. The full variable domain, completed using reference TRBV11-3 and TRBJ2-1, is EAGVVQSPRYKIIEKKQPVAFWCNPISGHNTLYWYLQNLGQGPELLIRYENEEAVDDSQLPKDRFSAERLKGVDSTLKIQPAELGDSAVYLCASRGLDNEQFFGPGTRLTVL.

This rearrangement joins TRBV5-8 to TRBJ1-3; the D gene is possibly TRBD1 (5 bases). The CDR3 has 16 residues. The germline CDR1 and CDR2 sequences are SGHTS and YDEGEE. V lost 1 base and J 3 bases, leaving 14 bases between the germline ends. DNA for the CDR3: TGTGCCAGCAGCTTGTTTGGCAGGGCCGGTGGAAACACCATATATTTT. Translation gives CASSLFGRAGGNTIYF.